The 14 T cell receptor beta chains below were found in one sample sequenced in a study of OX40 agonist ivuxolimab in advanced cancers. The method was the immunoSEQ multiplex PCR assay. This is the immuneACCESS table as TCRdb keeps it, with only in-frame sequences that have V and J called. A part of the clones is gone; compared with another copy, unresolved V genes explain less than half, and the rest is unexplained. Across this sample there are roughly 33,000 clones, with 65% to 85% seen only once. The top ten clonotypes cover approximately 1.8% of the sample. Sequencing used CD4+ or CD8+ T cells sorted from blood, obtained in a trial of the OX40 agonist ivuxolimab. Source of these receptors: an adult with an advanced solid tumor such as melanoma, head and neck, liver or kidney cancer.

The sample holds a few counts of this clone. The rearrangement uses TRBV28 and TRBJ2-2; 9 positions agree with TRBD1. CDR1 is MDHEN, CDR2 SYDVKM, per germline. J gave up 4 bases and V 6 bases, and 6 bases lay outside the gene matches. The CDR3 consists of 15 residues. The CDR3 is CASSLGQGGTGELFF. In nucleotides, the CDR3 is TGTGCCAGCAGCCTGGGACAGGGCGGCACCGGGGAGCTGTTTTTT.

The V and J genes are TRBV2 and TRBJ2-6; no definite D call. Deletions cut 6 bases from V and 0 bases from J, with 3 bases between. This CDR3 region has 13 residues. Germline-derived CDR1 and CDR2 are SNHLY and FYNNEI. CDR3 region: CASRDSGANVLTF. CDR3 DNA: TGTGCCAGCAGGGACTCTGGGGCCAACGTCCTGACTTTC.

The chain uses TRBV2 and TRBJ1-5, with 7 bases aligning to TRBD1. V gave up 4 bases and J gave up 6 bases; unmatched junction bases: 3. CDR3 length equals 13 residues. CDR1 SNHLY and CDR2 FYNNEI come from the germline V gene. The CDR3 spells CASSGQGSQPQHF. The CDR3, as DNA: TGTGCCAGCAGTGGACAGGGAAGTCAGCCCCAGCATTTT. The full variable domain, rest sourced from reference TRBV2 and TRBJ1-5, is EPEVTQTPSHQVTQMGQEVILRCVPISNHLYFYWYRQILGQKVEFLVSFYNNEISEKSEIFDDQFSVERPDGSNFTLKIRSTKLEDSAMYFCASSGQGSQPQHFGDGTRLSIL.

The table lists this clone with a few counts. The V gene is TRBV15, the J gene TRBJ2-7; no clear D gene. This CDR3 comprises 14 residues. Trimming took 0 bases from V and 0 from J, leaving 6 bases between them. Germline CDR1 and CDR2: LNHNV and YYDKDF (reference sequence). The CDR3 spells CATSREGISYEQYF. The CDR3 DNA reads as TGTGCCACCAGCAGAGAGGGAATCTCCTACGAGCAGTACTTC. The full variable domain, completed using reference TRBV15 and TRBJ2-7, is DAMVIQNPRYQVTQFGKPVTLSCSQTLNHNVMYWYQQKSSQAPKLLFHYYDKDFNNEADTPDNFQSRRPNTSFCFLDIRSPGLGDTAMYLCATSREGISYEQYFGPGTRLTVT.

The rearrangement links TRBV11-2 to TRBJ2-1; no clear D gene. The length of the CDR3 is 11 residues. Trimming cost V 5 bases and J 12 bases, with 11 bases left between them. CDR1 is SGHAT, CDR2 FQNNGV, per germline. This chain's CDR3 is CASSRTDMQFF. The CDR3 DNA is TGTGCCAGCAGCCGGACGGATATGCAGTTCTTC.

The rearrangement links TRBV5-4 to TRBJ2-7; 8 nucleotides agree with TRBD1. Germline V gene data show CDR1 as SGHNT and CDR2 as YYREEE (reference sequence). The CDR3 is 14 residues long. V gave up 4 bases and J gave up 5 bases; unmatched junction bases: 8. In nucleotides, the CDR3 is TGTGCCAGCAGCGCCCAGGGACAGGAGAACGAGCAGTACTTC. Its translation is CASSAQGQENEQYF. Full variable domain (outside the CDR3, taken from reference TRBV5-4 and TRBJ2-7): ETGVTQSPTHLIKTRGQQVTLRCSSQSGHNTVSWYQQALGQGPQFIFQYYREEENGRGNFPPRFSGLQFPNYSSELNVNALELDDSALYLCASSAQGQENEQYFGPGTRLTVT.

This clone was recorded a few times. This chain joins TRBV6-6 and TRBJ1-1; D not certain. Germline lookup yields CDR1 MNHNY and CDR2 SVGAGI (reference sequence). V lost 5 bases, J lost 1 base, and 11 bases lay in between. This CDR3 is 14 amino acids long. The CDR3 coding sequence is TGTGCCAGCAGTGATTCGGCCGCGAACACTGAAGCTTTCTTT. It translates to CASSDSAANTEAFF.

The chain uses TRBV27 and TRBJ1-1; no clear D. Germline CDR1 and CDR2: MNHEY and SMNVEV (reference sequence). V dropped 3 bases and J dropped 1 base, with 6 bases sitting between them. The length of the CDR3 is 13 residues. CDR3 sequence: CASSLNRNTEAFF. DNA of the CDR3: TGTGCCAGCAGTTTGAACAGGAACACTGAAGCTTTCTTT.

This clone occurred once. V usage is TRBV6-6 and J usage is TRBJ1-1; 9 positions agree with TRBD1. The V gene's germline CDR1 is MNHNY and CDR2 SVGAGI (reference sequence). The CDR3 extends over 14 amino acids. After removal of 5 bases from V and 4 bases from J, the junction contained 5 bases not matched to a gene. The CDR3 DNA sequence: TGTGCCAGCAGTAGGGGACAGGGTGGCACTGAAGCTTTCTTT. Protein sequence: CASSRGQGGTEAFF.

V and J are TRBV5-1 and TRBJ2-7, with D possibly being TRBD1 (7 bases). Trimming took off 4 bases at V and 6 bases at J, with 11 bases between the two ends. Germline-derived CDR1 and CDR2 are SGHRS and YFSETQ. The CDR3 extends over 12 amino acids. The CDR3 DNA reads TGCGCCAGCAGCCCTCAGGGGGGCGAGCAGTACTTC. Its translation is CASSPQGGEQYF.

The DNA of the CDR3 is TGTGCCAGCAGTTTATTCCAGACAGGGGGCCAGAAACTGTTTTTT. As protein: CASSLFQTGGQKLFF. The chain couples TRBV27 to TRBJ1-4; TRBD1 matches at 10 bases. Germline lookup yields CDR1 MNHEY and CDR2 SMNVEV (reference sequence). CDR3 size: 15 residues. V shed 1 base and J 11 bases; nucleotides not matched to a gene: 7.

V and J are TRBV4-1 and TRBJ1-1; D gene unclear. CDR3 length: 13 residues. V was shortened by 0 bases and J by 5 bases, with 7 bases between the two germline ends. CDR1 is MGHRA and CDR2 is YSYEKL in the germline V gene. The CDR3 nucleotides are TGCGCCAGCAGCCAAGATTCGAGGACTGAAGCTTTCTTT. This translates into CASSQDSRTEAFF.

This sequence joins TRBV5-1 and TRBJ2-5; 10 nucleotides align to TRBD1. The CDR3 runs 16 residues. CDR1 and CDR2 from the germline V gene are SGHRS and YFSETQ. J gave up 4 bases and V 3 bases, and 9 bases lay outside the gene matches. The CDR3 region is CASSSTGGGRGETQYF. The CDR3 DNA reads TGCGCCAGCAGCTCGACAGGGGGCGGCCGGGGAGAGACCCAGTACTTC.

The gene calls are TRBV5-1 and TRBJ2-3; D ambiguous. The germline CDR1 and CDR2 sequences are SGHRS and YFSETQ. V lost 0 bases to trimming and J lost 2 bases, with 7 bases between them. The CDR3 extends over 14 amino acids. In DNA form, the CDR3 reads TGCGCCAGCAGCTTGGGCAGGCTCACAGATACGCAGTATTTT. Its protein product is CASSLGRLTDTQYF.